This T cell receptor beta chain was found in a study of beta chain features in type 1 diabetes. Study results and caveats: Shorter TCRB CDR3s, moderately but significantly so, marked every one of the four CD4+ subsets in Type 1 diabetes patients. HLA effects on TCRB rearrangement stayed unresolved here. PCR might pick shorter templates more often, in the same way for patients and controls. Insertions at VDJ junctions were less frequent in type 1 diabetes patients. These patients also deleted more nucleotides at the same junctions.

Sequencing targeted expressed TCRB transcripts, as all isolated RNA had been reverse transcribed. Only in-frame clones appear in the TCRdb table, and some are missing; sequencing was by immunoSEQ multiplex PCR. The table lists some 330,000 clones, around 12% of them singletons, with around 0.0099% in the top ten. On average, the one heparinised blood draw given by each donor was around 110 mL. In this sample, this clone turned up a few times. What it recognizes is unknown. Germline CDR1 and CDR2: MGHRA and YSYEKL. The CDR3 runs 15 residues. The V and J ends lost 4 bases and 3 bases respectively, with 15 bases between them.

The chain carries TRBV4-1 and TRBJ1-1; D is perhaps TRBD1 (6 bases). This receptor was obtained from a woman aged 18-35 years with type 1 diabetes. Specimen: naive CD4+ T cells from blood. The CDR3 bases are TGCGCCAGCAGCCCTGTCCCCAGGGGACACACTGAAGCTTTCTTT. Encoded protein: CASSPVPRGHTEAFF.